This is a list of T cell receptor beta chains from one sample in a study of T cell repertoires in cytomegalovirus infection. TCRdb re-called the reads through MiXCR, storing one row per CDR3 protein. Among tens of thousands of distinct CDR3 sequences listed, more than 20% were seen once. These receptors have no identified antigens. Source material: PBMCs, sequenced either directly or after in vitro stimulation (not recorded which). The receptors here all came from a human donor in good health (CMV status not recorded). Some clones in this sample may be carry-over from other donors' samples. Both conserved end residues are part of each CDR3. D genes are given only for firm matches. Not every row has a clone size; where given, it reads once, few, many or a size class.

j_call d_call clone_size v_call cdr3_aa cdr3_nt
TRBJ2-7 TRBD2 NA TRBV14 CASSHGTSTF TGTGCCAGCAGCCACGGGACTAGCACGTTC
TRBJ1-2 NA few TRBV19 CASSNPDRSYGYTF TGTGCCAGTAGTAACCCCGACAGGAGCTATGGCTACACCTTC
TRBJ2-1 NA NA TRBV9 CASSVIRDPLFF TGTGCCAGCAGCGTGATAAGGGATCCTCTGTTCTTC
TRBJ2-7 NA NA TRBV20-1 CSARRPATSTYEQYF TGCAGTGCTAGAAGGCCGGCTACCTCAACCTACGAGCAGTACTTC
TRBJ2-3 NA few TRBV7-3 CASSFAGSGGSSPQYF TGTGCCAGCAGCTTCGCGGGCTCCGGAGGATCCAGTCCGCAGTATTTT
TRBJ2-3 TRBD2 NA TRBV24-1 CATSDSLAGGRTDTQYF TGTGCCACCAGTGATTCACTAGCGGGAGGAAGGACAGATACGCAGTATTTT
TRBJ1-1 NA few TRBV20-1 CSARVGTEAFF TGCAGTGCTAGAGTGGGAACTGAAGCTTTCTTT
TRBJ1-1 NA NA TRBV12-3/TRBV12-4 CASSSGGRWTEAFF TGTGCCAGCAGTTCGGGAGGTAGGTGGACTGAAGCTTTCTTT
TRBJ1-3 NA many TRBV7-8 CASSLVSATGNTIYF TGTGCCAGCAGCTTAGTGTCAGCTACTGGAAACACCATATATTTT
TRBJ2-3 NA NA TRBV20-1 CSARDLTGRTDTQYF TGCAGTGCTAGAGATTTAACAGGGAGGACAGATACGCAGTATTTT
TRBJ2-1 NA many TRBV7-2 CASSSPHKGYNEQFF TGTGCCAGCAGCTCACCTCACAAGGGATACAATGAGCAGTTCTTC
TRBJ2-1 TRBD2 many TRBV7-2 CASSLLLGGRGNEQFF TGTGCCAGCAGCTTATTATTGGGAGGGAGGGGTAATGAGCAGTTCTTC
TRBJ1-1 NA NA TRBV14 CASSQIGTEAFF TGTGCCAGCAGTCAGATAGGGACTGAAGCTTTCTTT
TRBJ2-1 NA NA TRBV7-2 CASSFRPGDEQFF TGTGCCAGCAGCTTCAGGCCAGGGGATGAGCAGTTCTTC
TRBJ2-5 NA NA TRBV7-6 CASSSGFSSETQYF TGTGCCAGCAGCTCCGGGTTTTCCTCAGAGACCCAGTACTTC
TRBJ1-2 TRBD1 NA TRBV12-3/TRBV12-4 CASSIRTGNNYGYTF TGTGCCAGCAGCATTCGGACAGGGAATAACTATGGCTACACCTTC
TRBJ1-4 NA NA TRBV15 CATRDGLGPNEKLFF TGTGCCACCAGAGACGGGCTGGGGCCTAATGAAAAACTGTTTTTT
TRBJ1-1 NA many TRBV7-2 CASSSRGLEAFF TGTGCCAGCAGCTCCCGAGGGCTTGAAGCTTTCTTT
TRBJ2-1 TRBD2 NA TRBV4-2 CASMVAGVGNEQFF TGTGCCAGCATGGTAGCGGGAGTTGGTAATGAGCAGTTCTTC
TRBJ1-2 NA NA TRBV28 CASSFFTQTNYGYTF TGTGCCAGCAGTTTTTTTACACAAACTAACTATGGCTACACCTTC
TRBJ2-7 NA few TRBV7-2 CASSSGVGGSYEQYF TGTGCCAGCAGCTCCGGGGTTGGCGGAAGCTACGAGCAGTACTTC
TRBJ2-1 TRBD2 NA TRBV5-1 CASSPRLAGFNEQFF TGCGCCAGCAGCCCTAGACTAGCGGGCTTCAATGAGCAGTTCTTC
TRBJ2-1 NA many TRBV7-2 CASSLRWGVYNEQFF TGTGCCAGCAGCTTAAGGTGGGGAGTTTACAATGAGCAGTTCTTC